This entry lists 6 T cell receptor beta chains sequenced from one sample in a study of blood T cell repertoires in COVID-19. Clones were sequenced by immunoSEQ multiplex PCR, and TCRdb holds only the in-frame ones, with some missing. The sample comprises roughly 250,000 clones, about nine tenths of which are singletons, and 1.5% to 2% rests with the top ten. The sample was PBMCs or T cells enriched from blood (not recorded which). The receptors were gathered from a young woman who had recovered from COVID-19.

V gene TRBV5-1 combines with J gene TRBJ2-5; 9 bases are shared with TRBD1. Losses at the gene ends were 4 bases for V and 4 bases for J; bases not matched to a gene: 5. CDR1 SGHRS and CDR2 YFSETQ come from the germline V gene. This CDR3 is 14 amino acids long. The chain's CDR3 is CASSRTGVGETQYF. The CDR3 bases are TGCGCCAGCAGCAGGACAGGGGTTGGAGAGACCCAGTACTTC.

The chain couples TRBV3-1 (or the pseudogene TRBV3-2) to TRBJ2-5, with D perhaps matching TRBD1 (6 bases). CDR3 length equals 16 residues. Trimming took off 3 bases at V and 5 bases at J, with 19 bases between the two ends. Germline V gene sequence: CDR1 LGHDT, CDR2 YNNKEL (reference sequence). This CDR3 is CASSHDQRGTAETQYF. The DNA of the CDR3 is TGTGCCAGCAGCCACGACCAGAGGGGGACGGCGGAGACCCAGTACTTC.

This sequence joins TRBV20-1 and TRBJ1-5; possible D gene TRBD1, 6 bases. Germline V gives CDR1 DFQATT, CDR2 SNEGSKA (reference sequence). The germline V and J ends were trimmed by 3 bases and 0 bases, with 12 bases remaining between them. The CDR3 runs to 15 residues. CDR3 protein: CSASLDSHSNQPQHF. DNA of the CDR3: TGCAGTGCTAGTCTGGACAGTCATAGCAATCAGCCCCAGCATTTT.

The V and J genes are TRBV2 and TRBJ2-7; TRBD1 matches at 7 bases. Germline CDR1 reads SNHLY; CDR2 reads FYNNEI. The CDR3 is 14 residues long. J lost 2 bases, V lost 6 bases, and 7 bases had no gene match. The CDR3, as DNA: TGTGCCAGCAGCCCGGGACAGATGGCCTACGAGCAGTACTTC. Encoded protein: CASSPGQMAYEQYF.

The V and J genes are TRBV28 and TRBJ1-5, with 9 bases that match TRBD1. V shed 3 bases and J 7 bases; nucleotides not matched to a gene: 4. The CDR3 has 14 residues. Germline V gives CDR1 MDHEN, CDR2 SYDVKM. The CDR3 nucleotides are TGTGCCAGCAGTTTGATGGGACAGGGACAGCCCCAGCATTTT. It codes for CASSLMGQGQPQHF.

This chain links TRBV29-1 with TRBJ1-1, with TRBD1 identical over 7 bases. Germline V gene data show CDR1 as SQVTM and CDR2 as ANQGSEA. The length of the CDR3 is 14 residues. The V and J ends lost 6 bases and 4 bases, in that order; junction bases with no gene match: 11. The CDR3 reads CSVRGGTVGTEAFF. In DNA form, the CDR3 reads TGCAGCGTGAGAGGTGGGACAGTGGGCACTGAAGCTTTCTTT.